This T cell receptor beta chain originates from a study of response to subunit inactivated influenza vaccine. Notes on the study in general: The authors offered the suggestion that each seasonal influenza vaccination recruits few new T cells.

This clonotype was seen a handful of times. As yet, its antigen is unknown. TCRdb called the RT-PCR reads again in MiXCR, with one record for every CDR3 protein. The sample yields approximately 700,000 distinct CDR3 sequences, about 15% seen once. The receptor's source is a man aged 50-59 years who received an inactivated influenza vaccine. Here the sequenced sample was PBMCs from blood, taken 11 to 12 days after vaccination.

The CDR3 protein is CASSFGSHRTYEQYF. The CDR3 DNA reads TGTGCCAGCAGCTTCGGTAGTCACAGGACCTACGAGCAGTACTTC. V usage is TRBV7-9 and J usage is TRBJ2-7, with a weak D call TRBD1 (5 bases). CDR3 length: 15 amino acids. From germline, CDR1 is SEHNR and CDR2 FQNEAQ (reference sequence). The germline V and J ends were trimmed by 3 bases and 2 bases, with 14 bases remaining between them.